The 20 T cell receptor beta chains in this list originate from one sample, sequenced in a study of T cell responses to AZD1222 COVID-19 vaccine. Method: immunoSEQ multiplex PCR; TCRdb's copy keeps in-frame clones and lacks some. The profile shows 65,000 to 100,000 clones, around 84% of them singletons. Specimen: peripheral blood, collected on day 0 of AZD1222 vaccination. Receptor source: an adult in good health.

This chain connects TRBV2 to TRBJ1-1; D remains ambiguous. CDR1 is SNHLY and CDR2 is FYNNEI in the germline V gene. V was trimmed by 2 bases and J by 7 bases, leaving 11 bases between them. This CDR3 is built from 13 residues. DNA of the CDR3: TGTGCCAGCAGTGAACGCCGAGTAAGTGAAGCTTTCTTT. It yields the protein CASSERRVSEAFF.

The chain joins TRBV14 to TRBJ2-7, with 11 bases identical to TRBD2. The CDR3 runs 17 residues. Germline loops: CDR1 SGHDN, CDR2 FVKESK. V lost 4 bases to trimming and J lost 0 bases; unmatched junction nucleotides: 8. CDR3 in amino acids: CASSPYPGLAASYEQYF. The CDR3 coding sequence is TGTGCCAGCAGCCCCTACCCGGGACTAGCGGCCTCCTACGAGCAGTACTTC.

V usage is TRBV15 and J usage is TRBJ2-7; 7 bases align to TRBD2. The CDR3 contains 15 residues. The V gene end was trimmed by 0 bases and the J gene end by 4 bases; junction bases not matched to a gene: 6. From germline, CDR1 is LNHNV and CDR2 YYDKDF (reference sequence). The CDR3 loop reads CATSREGGGVYEQYF. The CDR3 DNA reads TGTGCCACCAGCAGAGAGGGGGGAGGGGTATACGAGCAGTACTTC.

The rearrangement joins TRBV19 to TRBJ1-5; D is perhaps TRBD1 (5 bases). Looked up from germline, CDR1 is LNHDA and CDR2 is SQIVND (reference sequence). This CDR3 spans 16 amino acids. The germline V and J ends were trimmed by 1 base and 6 bases, with 16 bases remaining between them. The DNA for the CDR3 is TGTGCCAGTAGTATAGTACCGGGGGAGATGGGTCAGCCCCAGCATTTT. It yields the protein CASSIVPGEMGQPQHF.

The rearrangement links TRBV27 to TRBJ2-7, with 10 nucleotides matching TRBD2. V gave up 0 bases and J gave up 3 bases; unmatched junction bases: 17. In germline, CDR1 is MNHEY, CDR2 SMNVEV (reference sequence). This CDR3 has 20 residues. The CDR3 DNA is TGTGCCAGCAGTTTATCCTCCGCTTCGGCAGCGGGAGGGTTACTCTACGAGCAGTACTTC. As protein: CASSLSSASAAGGLLYEQYF.

This clone showed up just once. This chain links TRBV7-2 with TRBJ2-2, with D possibly TRBD2 on 6 matching bases. V lost 5 bases and J lost 1, with 14 bases in between. Germline assignment: CDR1 SGHTA and CDR2 FQGNSA. The CDR3 runs to 16 residues. CDR3 protein: CASSPKTRENTGELFF. CDR3 sequence (DNA): TGTGCCAGCAGCCCCAAGACTAGGGAGAACACCGGGGAGCTGTTTTTT.

The chain couples TRBV10-2 to TRBJ1-5; 9 positions match TRBD1. The CDR3 spans 15 residues. With 10 bases clipped from V and 5 bases from J, the junction kept 12 bases outside the gene matches. Germline V gene sequence: CDR1 WSHSY, CDR2 SAAADI. CDR3 amino acids: CATLENRGLDQPQHF. DNA of the CDR3: TGCGCCACCCTAGAAAACAGGGGGCTGGATCAGCCCCAGCATTTT.

This clone has just one count. V is TRBV28 and J is TRBJ1-2, with no clear D. Germline-derived CDR1 and CDR2 are MDHEN and SYDVKM. This CDR3 comprises 10 residues. Trimming left V 8 bases short and J 8 bases short, with 9 bases between. As DNA, the CDR3 is TGTGCCAGCCACCAAGGGGGCTACACCTTC. Translating it yields CASHQGGYTF.

This clone is a singleton in its sample. The genes are TRBV30 and TRBJ1-6; D is unresolved. The CDR3 length is 16 residues. V lost 7 bases and J lost 0, with 16 bases in between. Looked up from germline, CDR1 is GTSNPN and CDR2 is SVGIG (reference sequence). The CDR3 nucleotides are TGTGCCTCGATGGCGGGTGCTAGCTCCTATAATTCACCCCTCCACTTT. It is translated as CASMAGASSYNSPLHF.

This clone was detected a few times. V and J are TRBV19 and TRBJ1-5; D gene ambiguous. Germline lookup yields CDR1 LNHDA and CDR2 SQIVND (reference sequence). V gave up 8 bases and J gave up 3 bases, with 11 bases separating them. CDR3 length equals 13 residues. The CDR3 sequence is CASGWQPNQPQHF. In DNA form, the CDR3 reads TGTGCCAGTGGGTGGCAGCCCAATCAGCCCCAGCATTTT.

This chain connects TRBV5-6 to TRBJ2-5; TRBD2 aligns across 11 bases. Per germline, CDR1 SGHDT and CDR2 YYEEEE. The V gene end was trimmed by 2 bases and the J gene end by 0 bases; junction bases not matched to a gene: 0. CDR3 length equals 15 residues. This CDR3 reads CASSFSGRDQETQYF. The CDR3 DNA reads as TGTGCCAGCAGCTTTAGCGGGAGGGACCAAGAGACCCAGTACTTC.

This clone was counted a single time. V gene TRBV2 combines with J gene TRBJ2-2; no clear D. V was pared by 1 base and J by 4 bases, with 4 bases between. CDR1 SNHLY and CDR2 FYNNEI come from the germline V gene. This CDR3 comprises 13 residues. In nucleotides, the CDR3 is TGTGCCAGCAGTGAAGGGATCACCGGGGAGCTGTTTTTT. Its translation: CASSEGITGELFF.

This clone has a handful of counts. This rearrangement joins TRBV28 to TRBJ1-2; 7 bases fit TRBD1. V lost 5 bases and J lost 3; bases outside the gene matches: 6. The CDR3 is made up of 14 amino acids. Germline CDR1 and CDR2: MDHEN and SYDVKM. The CDR3 reads CASSQQGYDYGYTF. For the CDR3, the DNA is TGTGCCAGCAGTCAACAGGGGTACGACTATGGCTACACCTTC.

This sequence joins TRBV3-1 (or the pseudogene TRBV3-2) and TRBJ2-1; D is unclear. The CDR3 is 11 residues long. In germline, CDR1 is LGHDT, CDR2 YNNKEL (reference sequence). Trimming took off 11 bases at V and 10 bases at J, with 15 bases between the two ends. This CDR3 reads CAASLGWEQFF. The CDR3 region has the DNA TGTGCCGCGTCACTGGGGTGGGAGCAGTTCTTC.

This clone appeared a few times. The rearrangement joins TRBV4-1 to TRBJ2-7; D unresolved. The germline V and J ends were trimmed by 0 bases and 1 base, with 4 bases remaining between them. The CDR3 contains 13 residues. The germline V gene encodes CDR1 MGHRA and CDR2 YSYEKL. For the CDR3, the DNA is TGCGCCAGCAGCCAAGACATTTCCTACGAGCAGTACTTC. It is translated as CASSQDISYEQYF.

V is TRBV12-3 or TRBV12-4 and J is TRBJ2-2; no reliable D call. V lost 8 bases and J 5 bases, leaving 9 bases between the germline ends. The CDR3 consists of 12 residues. CDR3: CASRKWTGELFF. DNA of the CDR3: TGTGCCAGCCGTAAATGGACCGGGGAGCTGTTTTTT.

This sequence joins TRBV7-9 and TRBJ1-1, with 9 bases fitting TRBD1. The CDR3 is 16 amino acids. Germline loops: CDR1 SEHNR, CDR2 FQNEAQ (reference sequence). V was clipped by 5 bases and J by 4 bases; unmatched bases: 11. The DNA of the CDR3 is TGTGCCAGCAGCCCCTTAACAGGGGGCGCGAGCACTGAAGCTTTCTTT. Encoded protein: CASSPLTGGASTEAFF.

As concerns this clone: Additional DNA sequences in this sample encode the identical CDR3. The V and J genes are TRBV5-5 and TRBJ2-1, with 9 bases identical to TRBD2. The CDR3 runs to 15 residues. Germline assignment: CDR1 SGHKS and CDR2 YYEKEE (reference sequence). After removal of 2 bases from V and 4 bases from J, the junction contained 4 bases not matched to a gene. This CDR3 reads CASSLGLAPYNEQFF. The CDR3 DNA is TGTGCCAGCAGCTTAGGACTAGCGCCTTACAATGAGCAGTTCTTC.

The chain links TRBV28 to TRBJ2-1, with D possibly called TRBD1 or TRBD2 (6 bases each). Germline V gene data show CDR1 as MDHEN and CDR2 as SYDVKM. The CDR3 length is 16 residues. V was pared by 3 bases and J by 3 bases, with 15 bases between. CDR3 region: CASSFRGLEVYNEQFF. CDR3 nucleotides: TGTGCCAGCAGTTTCCGGGGGCTGGAGGTCTACAATGAGCAGTTCTTC.

The chain links TRBV12-3 or TRBV12-4 to TRBJ2-7, with no clear D. This CDR3 has 13 residues. Between the trimmed V and J ends, which lost 4 bases and 5 bases, there was a span of 12 bases. CDR3 protein: CASSSPPADEQYF. The DNA of the CDR3 is TGTGCCAGCAGTTCCCCCCCAGCCGACGAGCAGTACTTC.